This T cell receptor (beta chain) appears in the sequencing data of a study of beta chain features in type 1 diabetes. This clone was detected only a few times. Expressed TCRB transcripts were sequenced because the entire RNA isolate underwent reverse transcription. Assay: immunoSEQ multiplex PCR; the TCRdb copy retains only in-frame clones and omits some. The sample carries around 350,000 clones, 10% to 15% recorded once. Germline V gives CDR1 SEHNR, CDR2 FQNEAQ (reference sequence). Trimming cost V 4 bases and J 9 bases, with 10 bases left between them. The length of the CDR3 is 11 residues. This sequence joins TRBV7-9 and TRBJ2-7, with D unresolved. Sequences were obtained from naive CD4+ T cells from blood. The receptor's source is a young man in good health. CDR3 nucleotides: TGTGCCAGCAGCTCCGACAAAGGGCAGTACTTC. Its protein is CASSSDKGQYF.